This T cell receptor beta chain was recovered during a study of tumor-infiltrating lymphocytes in primary liver carcinoma. Study-level results: Appearing in all five tumor regions was true of only about 7.5-25% of top clones.

A note on this clonotype: Its antigen is unidentified. A much larger clone sits a single nucleotide away, making a read error possible.

The CDR3 contains 17 residues. A constant-region primer served to make TCR beta cDNA from roughly 540 ng total RNA. Slightly modified ARM-PCR with three nested multiplex PCR rounds yielded TCR beta libraries. Primers for the first two PCR rounds were TRBV1-TRBV30 forward primers and a C-beta reverse primer (about 9 cycles per round). TCRdb analysed the multiplex PCR reads with MiXCR anew, one entry per CDR3 protein. The data hold approximately 64,000 distinct CDR3 sequences, with about 71% observed a single time. Joint extraction of RNA and DNA used about 17-32 mg of bulk tissue that was unsorted. Chronic HBV infection, untreated so far, was present in the patients. Whichever tumor sample was examined, it had over 75% viable tumor cells.

This TCR was recovered from a man in his forties or fifties with primary liver carcinoma and hepatitis B virus infection. Source material: liver tumor tissue from sampling region 4. Regarding subset: tumor region T4, right-lateral pole. This chain links TRBV12-3 or TRBV12-4 with TRBJ2-7, with TRBD2 matching 11 bases. CDR3 region: CVSSFTGTSGRLGEQYF. The DNA for the CDR3 is TGTGTCAGCAGTTTTACAGGGACTAGCGGACGTCTGGGGGAGCAGTACTTC.